Following are 4 T cell receptor beta chains from one sample sequenced in a study of technical replicates of blood from several donors. Profiling relied on immunoSEQ multiplex PCR, and the TCRdb table lists in-frame clones only, not all of them. Altogether under 90,000 clones are present, about 95% being singletons, with the ten largest covering less than 0.3%. The source material was T cells isolated from PBMCs. The origin of the receptors is a human donor in good health.

V gene TRBV2 combines with J gene TRBJ1-1; D not certain. The CDR3 sequence is 16 residues long. Looked up from germline, CDR1 is SNHLY and CDR2 is FYNNEI. V gave up 1 base and J gave up 3 bases, with 15 bases separating them. This chain's CDR3 is CASSEVIGRKYTEAFF. The CDR3 bases are TGTGCCAGCAGTGAAGTTATTGGGAGAAAATACACTGAAGCTTTCTTT.

The gene calls are TRBV7-9 and TRBJ1-2, with TRBD1 matching over 9 bases. Germline CDR1 reads SEHNR; CDR2 reads FQNEAQ (reference sequence). The ends lost 5 bases at V and 4 bases at J; junction bases unmatched: 11. The CDR3 runs to 16 residues. The CDR3 sequence: CASSPSPGQGPYGYTF. CDR3 sequence (DNA): TGTGCCAGCAGCCCGTCCCCGGGACAGGGACCCTATGGCTACACCTTC.

This clone appeared once. V is TRBV2 and J is TRBJ2-1; maybe TRBD2 (5 bases). V lost 7 bases to trimming and J lost 10 bases, with 8 bases between them. Germline V CDR1 and CDR2: SNHLY, FYNNEI. This CDR3 region has 10 residues. The CDR3 region is CASIGGEQFF. Here the CDR3 DNA reads TGTGCCAGCATAGGCGGGGAGCAGTTCTTC.

V usage is TRBV4-2 and J usage is TRBJ2-7, with TRBD2 matching over 7 bases. Germline CDR1 LGHNA, CDR2 YNFKEQ. The CDR3 loop spans 18 amino acids. After removal of 4 bases from V and 3 bases from J, the junction contained 18 bases not matched to a gene. In DNA form, the CDR3 reads TGTGCCAGCAGCCCCTCCGGGGGGTGGAATGGTGGAGGCTACGAGCAGTACTTC. The encoded protein is CASSPSGGWNGGGYEQYF.